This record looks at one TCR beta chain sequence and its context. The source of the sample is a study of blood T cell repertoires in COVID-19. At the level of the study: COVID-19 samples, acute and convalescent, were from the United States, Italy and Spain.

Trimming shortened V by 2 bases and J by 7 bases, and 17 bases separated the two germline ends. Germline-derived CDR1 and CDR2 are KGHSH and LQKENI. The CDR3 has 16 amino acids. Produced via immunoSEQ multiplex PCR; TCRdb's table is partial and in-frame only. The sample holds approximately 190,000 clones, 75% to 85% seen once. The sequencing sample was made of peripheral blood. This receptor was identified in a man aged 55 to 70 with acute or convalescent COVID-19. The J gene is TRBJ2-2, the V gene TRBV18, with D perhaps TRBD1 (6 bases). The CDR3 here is CASSPGSSGDGGELFF. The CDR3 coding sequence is TGTGCCAGCTCACCAGGATCCTCAGGGGATGGCGGGGAGCTGTTTTTT. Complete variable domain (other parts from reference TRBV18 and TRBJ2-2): NAGVMQNPRHLVRRRGQEARLRCSPMKGHSHVYWYRQLPEEGLKFMVYLQKENIIDESGMPKERFSAEFPKEGPSILRIQQVVRGDSAAYFCASSPGSSGDGGELFFGEGSRLTVL.